A selection of T cell receptor beta chains follows, all from one sample in a study of shared clonotypes between healthy human individuals. Here immunoSEQ multiplex PCR was the method, and the copy in TCRdb shows in-frame clones only, minus some. This table has about 110,000 clones, 67% appearing once. What was sequenced was memory CD8+ T cells sorted from blood. The source of these receptors is a woman between 25 and 40 years old in good health. Both conserved end residues are part of each CDR3. The D gene is left open where the match is weak. Size tells how often a clone was seen (once, few, many) or the class of an expanded clone, and some rows leave it out.

clone_size: NA; v_call: TRBV6-5; d_call: NA; j_call: TRBJ1-2; cdr3_aa: CASSYSIGGDPYGYTF; cdr3_nt: TGTGCCAGCAGTTACTCGATAGGAGGGGATCCCTATGGCTACACCTTC
clone_size: NA; v_call: TRBV7-9; d_call: TRBD2; j_call: TRBJ2-7; cdr3_aa: CASTGTSGSSSYEQYF; cdr3_nt: TGTGCCAGCACCGGCACTAGCGGGAGTTCCTCCTACGAGCAGTACTTC
clone_size: NA; v_call: TRBV10-3; d_call: NA; j_call: TRBJ1-1; cdr3_aa: CAISEGVSEDTEAFF; cdr3_nt: TGTGCCATCAGTGAAGGGGTATCGGAGGACACTGAAGCTTTCTTT
clone_size: NA; v_call: TRBV29-1; d_call: TRBD1; j_call: TRBJ2-7; cdr3_aa: CSVSGTGPSYEQYF; cdr3_nt: TGCAGCGTTTCCGGGACAGGCCCTTCCTACGAGCAGTACTTC
clone_size: many; v_call: TRBV6-5; d_call: TRBD1; j_call: TRBJ2-7; cdr3_aa: CASRPGTGGYEQYF; cdr3_nt: TGTGCCAGCAGGCCCGGGACAGGGGGGTACGAGCAGTACTTC
clone_size: NA; v_call: TRBV5-1; d_call: NA; j_call: TRBJ2-1; cdr3_aa: CASSLDRSSYNEQFF; cdr3_nt: TGCGCCAGCAGCTTGGACAGAAGCTCCTACAATGAGCAGTTCTTC
clone_size: few; v_call: TRBV14; d_call: NA; j_call: TRBJ2-7; cdr3_aa: CASSQNGPYEQYF; cdr3_nt: TGTGCCAGCAGCCAAAACGGACCCTACGAGCAGTACTTC
clone_size: few; v_call: TRBV29-1; d_call: TRBD2; j_call: TRBJ2-1; cdr3_aa: CSVDSGGVDEQFF; cdr3_nt: TGCAGCGTTGATTCGGGGGGTGTAGATGAGCAGTTCTTC
clone_size: NA; v_call: TRBV6-5; d_call: TRBD2; j_call: TRBJ2-2; cdr3_aa: CASSLLAGSTGELFF; cdr3_nt: TGTGCCAGCAGCCTACTAGCGGGAAGCACCGGGGAGCTGTTTTTT
clone_size: NA; v_call: TRBV6-1; d_call: NA; j_call: TRBJ2-1; cdr3_aa: CASSEGGIVYEQFF; cdr3_nt: TGTGCCAGCAGTGAAGGGGGTATAGTCTATGAGCAGTTCTTC
clone_size: NA; v_call: TRBV15; d_call: NA; j_call: TRBJ2-2; cdr3_aa: CATSRGGDVNTGELFF; cdr3_nt: TGTGCCACCAGCAGAGGAGGGGACGTAAACACCGGGGAGCTGTTTTTT
clone_size: NA; v_call: TRBV13; d_call: NA; j_call: TRBJ1-4; cdr3_aa: CASSLGRSNEKLFF; cdr3_nt: TGTGCCAGCAGCTTAGGACGGTCTAATGAAAAACTGTTTTTT
clone_size: NA; v_call: TRBV6-1; d_call: TRBD1; j_call: TRBJ1-2; cdr3_aa: CASSEVGQGVYYGYTF; cdr3_nt: TGTGCCAGCAGTGAAGTAGGGCAGGGGGTATACTATGGCTACACCTTC
clone_size: NA; v_call: TRBV21-1; d_call: NA; j_call: TRBJ1-2; cdr3_aa: CASSPLDRGPGYTF; cdr3_nt: TGTGCCAGCAGCCCCCTAGACAGGGGGCCTGGCTACACCTTC
clone_size: few; v_call: TRBV27; d_call: TRBD1; j_call: TRBJ1-1; cdr3_aa: CASSTRTGRNTEAFF; cdr3_nt: TGTGCCAGCAGTACCCGGACAGGGAGGAACACTGAAGCTTTCTTT
clone_size: few; v_call: TRBV5-6; d_call: NA; j_call: TRBJ2-7; cdr3_aa: CASSTEPHEQYF; cdr3_nt: TGTGCCAGCAGCACCGAACCCCACGAGCAGTACTTC
clone_size: NA; v_call: TRBV6-1; d_call: NA; j_call: TRBJ2-7; cdr3_aa: CASSEGEDTGEQYF; cdr3_nt: TGTGCCAGCAGTGAAGGCGAAGACACAGGCGAGCAGTACTTC
clone_size: few; v_call: TRBV4-2; d_call: NA; j_call: TRBJ1-2; cdr3_aa: CASNEGSGYTF; cdr3_nt: TGTGCCAGCAACGAGGGGTCGGGCTACACCTTC